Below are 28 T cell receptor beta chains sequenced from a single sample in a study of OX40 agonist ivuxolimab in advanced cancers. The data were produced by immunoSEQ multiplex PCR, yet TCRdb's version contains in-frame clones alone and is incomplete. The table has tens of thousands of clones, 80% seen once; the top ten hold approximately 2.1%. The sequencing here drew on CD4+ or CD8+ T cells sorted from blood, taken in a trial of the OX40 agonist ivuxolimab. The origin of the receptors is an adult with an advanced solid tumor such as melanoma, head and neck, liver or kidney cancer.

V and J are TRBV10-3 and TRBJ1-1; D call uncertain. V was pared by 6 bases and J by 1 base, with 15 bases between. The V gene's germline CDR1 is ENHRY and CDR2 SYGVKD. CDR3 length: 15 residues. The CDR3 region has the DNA TGTGCCATCAGCCTTGAAGGGTCCGGGAACACTGAAGCTTTCTTT. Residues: CAISLEGSGNTEAFF.

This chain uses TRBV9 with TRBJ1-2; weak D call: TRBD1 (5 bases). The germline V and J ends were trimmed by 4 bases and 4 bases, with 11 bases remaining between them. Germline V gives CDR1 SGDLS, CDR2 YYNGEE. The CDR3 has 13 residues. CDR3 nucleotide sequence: TGTGCCAGCAGCCTCACAGGTTTCTATGGCTACACCTTC. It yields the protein CASSLTGFYGYTF.

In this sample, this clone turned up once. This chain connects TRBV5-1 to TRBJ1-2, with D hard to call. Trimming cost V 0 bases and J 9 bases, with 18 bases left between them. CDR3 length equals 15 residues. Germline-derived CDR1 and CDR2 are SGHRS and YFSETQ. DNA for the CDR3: TGCGCCAGCAGCTTGGGGTCAGCAGCTCTCCTAAGCTACACCTTC. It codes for CASSLGSAALLSYTF.

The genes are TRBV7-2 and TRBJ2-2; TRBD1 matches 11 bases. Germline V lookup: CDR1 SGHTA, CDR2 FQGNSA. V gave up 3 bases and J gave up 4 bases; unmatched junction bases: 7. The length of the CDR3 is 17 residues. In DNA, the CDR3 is TGTGCCAGCAGCTTGGACAGGGGGCCACTGGGCACCGGGGAGCTGTTTTTT. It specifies CASSLDRGPLGTGELFF.

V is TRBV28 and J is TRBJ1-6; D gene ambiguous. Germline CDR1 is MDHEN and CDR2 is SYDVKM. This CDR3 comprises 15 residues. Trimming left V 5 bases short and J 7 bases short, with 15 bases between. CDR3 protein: CASSGRGVRNSPLHF. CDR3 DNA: TGTGCCAGCAGTGGACGCGGGGTCAGGAATTCACCCCTCCACTTT.

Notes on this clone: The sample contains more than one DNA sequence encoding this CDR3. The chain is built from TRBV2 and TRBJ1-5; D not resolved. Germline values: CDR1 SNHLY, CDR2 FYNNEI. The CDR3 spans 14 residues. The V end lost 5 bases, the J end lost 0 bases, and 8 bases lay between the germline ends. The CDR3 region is CASSRLNSNQPQHF. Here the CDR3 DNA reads TGTGCCAGCAGTAGGCTGAATAGCAATCAGCCCCAGCATTTT.

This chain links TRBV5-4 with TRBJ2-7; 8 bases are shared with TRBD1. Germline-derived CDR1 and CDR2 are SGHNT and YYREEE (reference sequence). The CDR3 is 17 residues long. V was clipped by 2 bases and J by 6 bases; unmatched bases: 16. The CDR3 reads CASSFYGGRTGKGEQYF. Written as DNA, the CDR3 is TGTGCCAGCAGCTTTTATGGTGGGCGGACAGGGAAGGGCGAGCAGTACTTC. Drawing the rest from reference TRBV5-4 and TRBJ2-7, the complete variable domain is ETGVTQSPTHLIKTRGQQVTLRCSSQSGHNTVSWYQQALGQGPQFIFQYYREEENGRGNFPPRFSGLQFPNYSSELNVNALELDDSALYLCASSFYGGRTGKGEQYFGPGTRLTVT.

This CDR3 is CAWRGDLGGTEAFF. The CDR3, as DNA: TGTGCCTGGAGAGGAGACCTGGGGGGCACTGAAGCTTTCTTT. The genes are TRBV30 and TRBJ1-1; D might be TRBD1 (5 bases). Trimming pared 3 bases from V and 4 bases from J, leaving 15 bases between. This CDR3 is 14 amino acids long. CDR1 is GTSNPN, CDR2 SVGIG, per germline (reference sequence).

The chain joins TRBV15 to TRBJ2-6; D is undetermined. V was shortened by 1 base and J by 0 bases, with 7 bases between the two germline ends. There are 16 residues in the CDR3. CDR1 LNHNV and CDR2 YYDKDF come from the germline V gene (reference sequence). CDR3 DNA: TGTGCCACCAGCAGAGTGGTCTCCTCTGGGGCCAACGTCCTGACTTTC. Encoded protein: CATSRVVSSGANVLTF.

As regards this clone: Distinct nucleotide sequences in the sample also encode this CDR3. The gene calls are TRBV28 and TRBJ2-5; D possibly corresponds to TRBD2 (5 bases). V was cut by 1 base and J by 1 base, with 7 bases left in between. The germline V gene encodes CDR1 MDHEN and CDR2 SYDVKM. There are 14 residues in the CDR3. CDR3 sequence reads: CASSLLAGQETQYF. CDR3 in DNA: TGTGCCAGCAGTTTATTGGCGGGCCAAGAGACCCAGTACTTC.

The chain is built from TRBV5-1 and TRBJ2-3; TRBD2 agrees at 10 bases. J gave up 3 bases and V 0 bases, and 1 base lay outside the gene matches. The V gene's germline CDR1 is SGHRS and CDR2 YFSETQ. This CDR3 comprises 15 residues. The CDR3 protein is CASSLEGLATDTQYF. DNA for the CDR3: TGCGCCAGCAGCTTGGAGGGACTAGCGACAGATACGCAGTATTTT.

For the CDR3, the DNA is TGTGCCAGCAGGGGGAGGACTAGCGTCCAAGAGACCCAGTACTTC. This codes for CASRGRTSVQETQYF. The chain recombines TRBV6-1 with TRBJ2-5; 9 bases align to TRBD2. This CDR3 has 15 residues. The ends lost 6 bases at V and 1 base at J; junction bases unmatched: 6. Germline V gene sequence: CDR1 MNHNS, CDR2 SASEGT.

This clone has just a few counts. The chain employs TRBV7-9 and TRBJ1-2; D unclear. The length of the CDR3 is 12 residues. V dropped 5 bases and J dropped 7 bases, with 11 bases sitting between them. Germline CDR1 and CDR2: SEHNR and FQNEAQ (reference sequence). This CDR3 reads CASSPSLGGYTF. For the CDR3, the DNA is TGTGCCAGCAGCCCAAGTCTCGGTGGCTACACCTTC.

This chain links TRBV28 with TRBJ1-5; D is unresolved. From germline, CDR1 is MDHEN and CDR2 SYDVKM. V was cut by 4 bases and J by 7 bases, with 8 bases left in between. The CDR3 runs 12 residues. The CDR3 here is CASSSSGQPQHF. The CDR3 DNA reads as TGTGCCAGCAGTTCTTCAGGCCAGCCCCAGCATTTT.

CDR3 amino acids: CASSQGLGYYEQYF. CDR3 in DNA: TGTGCCAGCAGTCAGGGGTTGGGATACTACGAGCAGTACTTC. J is TRBJ2-7 and V is TRBV6-4; weak D call: TRBD1 (6 bases). In germline, CDR1 is MRHNA, CDR2 SNTAGT. V shed 5 bases and J shed 3 bases, with 14 bases lying between them. The CDR3 has 14 residues.

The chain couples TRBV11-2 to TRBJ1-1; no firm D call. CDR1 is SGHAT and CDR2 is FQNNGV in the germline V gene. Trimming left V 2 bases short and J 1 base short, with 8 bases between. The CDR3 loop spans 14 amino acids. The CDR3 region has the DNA TGTGCCAGCAGCTTAACGGTCTCGAACACTGAAGCTTTCTTT. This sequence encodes CASSLTVSNTEAFF.

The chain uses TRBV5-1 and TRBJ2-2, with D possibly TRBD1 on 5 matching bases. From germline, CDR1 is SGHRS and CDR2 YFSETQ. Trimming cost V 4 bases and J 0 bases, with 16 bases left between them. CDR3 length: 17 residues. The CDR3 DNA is TGCGCCAGCAGCCTTGAAGGTGTAGGGGCGAACACCGGGGAGCTGTTTTTT. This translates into CASSLEGVGANTGELFF.

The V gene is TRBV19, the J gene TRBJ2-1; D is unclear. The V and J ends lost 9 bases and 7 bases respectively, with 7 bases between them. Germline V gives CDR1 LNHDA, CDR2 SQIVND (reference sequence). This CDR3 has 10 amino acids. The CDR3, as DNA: TGTGCCAGCGGACGGAATGAGCAGTTCTTC. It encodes CASGRNEQFF.

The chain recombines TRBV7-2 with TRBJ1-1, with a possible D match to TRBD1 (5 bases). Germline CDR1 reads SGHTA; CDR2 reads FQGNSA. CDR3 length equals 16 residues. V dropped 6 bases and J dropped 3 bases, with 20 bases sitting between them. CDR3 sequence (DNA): TGTGCCAGCAGGAAATGGGGCCACCGGTCGGACACTGAAGCTTTCTTT. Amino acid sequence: CASRKWGHRSDTEAFF.

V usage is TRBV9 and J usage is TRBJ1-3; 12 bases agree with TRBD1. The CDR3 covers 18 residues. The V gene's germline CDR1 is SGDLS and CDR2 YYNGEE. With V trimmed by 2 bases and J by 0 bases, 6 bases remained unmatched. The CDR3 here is CASSVGDRGLFSGNTIYF. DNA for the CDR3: TGTGCCAGCAGCGTGGGGGACAGGGGGCTCTTCTCTGGAAACACCATATATTTT.

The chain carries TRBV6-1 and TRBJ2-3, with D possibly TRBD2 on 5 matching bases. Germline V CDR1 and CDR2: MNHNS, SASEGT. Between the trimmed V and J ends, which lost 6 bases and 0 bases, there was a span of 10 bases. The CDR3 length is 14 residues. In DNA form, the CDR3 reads TGTGCCAGCAGCAAGGACTGGAGCACAGATACGCAGTATTTT. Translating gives CASSKDWSTDTQYF.

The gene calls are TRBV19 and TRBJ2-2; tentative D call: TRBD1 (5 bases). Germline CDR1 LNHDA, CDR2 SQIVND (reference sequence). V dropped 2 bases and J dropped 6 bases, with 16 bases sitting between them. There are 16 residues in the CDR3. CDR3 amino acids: CASSITRAGYPGELFF. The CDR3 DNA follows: TGTGCCAGTAGTATAACCAGGGCCGGTTACCCCGGGGAGCTGTTTTTT.

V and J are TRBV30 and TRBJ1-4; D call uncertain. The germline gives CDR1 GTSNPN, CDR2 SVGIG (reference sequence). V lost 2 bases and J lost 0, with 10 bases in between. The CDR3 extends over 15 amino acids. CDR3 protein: CAWSPPSATNEKLFF. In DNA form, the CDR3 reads TGTGCCTGGAGTCCCCCCTCCGCAACTAATGAAAAACTGTTTTTT.

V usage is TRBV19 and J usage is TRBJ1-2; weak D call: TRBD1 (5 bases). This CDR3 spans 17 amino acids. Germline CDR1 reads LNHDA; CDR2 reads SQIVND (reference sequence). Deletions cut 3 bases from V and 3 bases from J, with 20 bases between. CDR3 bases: TGTGCCAGTAGTATCTGGGGGAAGAACGAGGTGGACTATGGCTACACCTTC. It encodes CASSIWGKNEVDYGYTF.

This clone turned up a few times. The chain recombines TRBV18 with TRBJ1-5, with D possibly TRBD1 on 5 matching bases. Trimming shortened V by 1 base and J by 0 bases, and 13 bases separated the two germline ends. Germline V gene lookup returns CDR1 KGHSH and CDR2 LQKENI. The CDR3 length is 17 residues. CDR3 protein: CASSPRQTDDSNQPQHF. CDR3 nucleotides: TGTGCCAGCTCACCACGACAGACAGACGATAGCAATCAGCCCCAGCATTTT.

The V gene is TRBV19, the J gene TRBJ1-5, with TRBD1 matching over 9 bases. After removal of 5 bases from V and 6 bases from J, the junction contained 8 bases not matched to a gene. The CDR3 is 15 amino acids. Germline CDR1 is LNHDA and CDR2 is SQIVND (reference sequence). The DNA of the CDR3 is TGTGCCAGTAGTGATAGGGGACAGGGTAGTCAGCCCCAGCATTTT. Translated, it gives CASSDRGQGSQPQHF.

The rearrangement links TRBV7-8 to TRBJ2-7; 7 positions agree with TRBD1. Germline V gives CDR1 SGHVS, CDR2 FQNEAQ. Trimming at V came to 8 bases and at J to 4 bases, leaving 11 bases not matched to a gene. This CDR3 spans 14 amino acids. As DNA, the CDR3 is TGTGCCAGCGGAACCCGGACAGGCTCGTACGAGCAGTACTTC. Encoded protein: CASGTRTGSYEQYF. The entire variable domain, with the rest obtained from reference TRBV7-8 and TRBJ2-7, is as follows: GAGVSQSPRYKVAKRGQDVALRCDPISGHVSLFWYQQALGQGPEFLTYFQNEAQLDKSGLPSDRFFAERPEGSVSTLKIQRTQQEDSAVYLCASGTRTGSYEQYFGPGTRLTVT.

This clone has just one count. The CDR3 loop is CASSAGTGSNQPQHF. In DNA form, the CDR3 reads TGTGCCAGCAGTGCCGGGACAGGGAGCAATCAGCCCCAGCATTTT. The chain is built from TRBV5-5 and TRBJ1-5, with 9 bases fitting TRBD1. Trimming removed 5 bases from V and 1 base from J; junction bases left unmatched: 4. Germline CDR1 reads SGHKS; CDR2 reads YYEKEE (reference sequence). The CDR3 contains 15 residues.